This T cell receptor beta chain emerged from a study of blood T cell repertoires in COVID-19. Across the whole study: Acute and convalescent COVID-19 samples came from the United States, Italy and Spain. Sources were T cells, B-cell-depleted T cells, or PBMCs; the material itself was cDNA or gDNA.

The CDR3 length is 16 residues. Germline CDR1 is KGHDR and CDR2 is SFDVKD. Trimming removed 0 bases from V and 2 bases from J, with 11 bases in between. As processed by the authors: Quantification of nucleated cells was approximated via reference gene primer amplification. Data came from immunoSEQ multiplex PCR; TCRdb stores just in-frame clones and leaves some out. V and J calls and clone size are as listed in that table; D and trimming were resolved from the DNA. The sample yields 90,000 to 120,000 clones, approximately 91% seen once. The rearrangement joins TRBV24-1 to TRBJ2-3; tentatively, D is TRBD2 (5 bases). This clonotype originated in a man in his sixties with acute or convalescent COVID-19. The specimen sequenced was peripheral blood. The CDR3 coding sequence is TGTGCCACCAGTGATTTGTTGAGCGGTACCACAGATACGCAGTATTTT. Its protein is CATSDLLSGTTDTQYF.